The clone carrying this T cell receptor beta chain was found many times. TCRdb used MiXCR to reprocess the RACE reads, holding one entry per CDR3 protein. The data contain a few hundred thousand distinct CDR3 sequences, 4.5% to 7% of them singletons. The time point here: pre-sensitization, week 0. Described treatment: therapeutic diphenylcyclopropenone sensitization with weekly scalp DPC. J was trimmed by 5 bases and V by 0 bases; bases with no gene match: 12. Germline values: CDR1 SGHRS, CDR2 YFSETQ. The CDR3 is made up of 17 amino acids. The data derive from a study of human T cells and chemical hapten exposure.

This TCR derives from a woman younger than 30 with alopecia areata. Some clones in this sample may be carry-over from other donors' samples. The chain joins TRBV5-1 to TRBJ2-7, with TRBD1 matching over 9 bases. This specimen consisted of whole blood, obtained in connection with sensitization to the hapten diphenylcyclopropenone (DPC). DNA of the CDR3: TGCGCCAGCAGCTTGGAGGAAGCGAGGACAGGGGTCCACGAGCAGTACTTC. Protein sequence: CASSLEEARTGVHEQYF.